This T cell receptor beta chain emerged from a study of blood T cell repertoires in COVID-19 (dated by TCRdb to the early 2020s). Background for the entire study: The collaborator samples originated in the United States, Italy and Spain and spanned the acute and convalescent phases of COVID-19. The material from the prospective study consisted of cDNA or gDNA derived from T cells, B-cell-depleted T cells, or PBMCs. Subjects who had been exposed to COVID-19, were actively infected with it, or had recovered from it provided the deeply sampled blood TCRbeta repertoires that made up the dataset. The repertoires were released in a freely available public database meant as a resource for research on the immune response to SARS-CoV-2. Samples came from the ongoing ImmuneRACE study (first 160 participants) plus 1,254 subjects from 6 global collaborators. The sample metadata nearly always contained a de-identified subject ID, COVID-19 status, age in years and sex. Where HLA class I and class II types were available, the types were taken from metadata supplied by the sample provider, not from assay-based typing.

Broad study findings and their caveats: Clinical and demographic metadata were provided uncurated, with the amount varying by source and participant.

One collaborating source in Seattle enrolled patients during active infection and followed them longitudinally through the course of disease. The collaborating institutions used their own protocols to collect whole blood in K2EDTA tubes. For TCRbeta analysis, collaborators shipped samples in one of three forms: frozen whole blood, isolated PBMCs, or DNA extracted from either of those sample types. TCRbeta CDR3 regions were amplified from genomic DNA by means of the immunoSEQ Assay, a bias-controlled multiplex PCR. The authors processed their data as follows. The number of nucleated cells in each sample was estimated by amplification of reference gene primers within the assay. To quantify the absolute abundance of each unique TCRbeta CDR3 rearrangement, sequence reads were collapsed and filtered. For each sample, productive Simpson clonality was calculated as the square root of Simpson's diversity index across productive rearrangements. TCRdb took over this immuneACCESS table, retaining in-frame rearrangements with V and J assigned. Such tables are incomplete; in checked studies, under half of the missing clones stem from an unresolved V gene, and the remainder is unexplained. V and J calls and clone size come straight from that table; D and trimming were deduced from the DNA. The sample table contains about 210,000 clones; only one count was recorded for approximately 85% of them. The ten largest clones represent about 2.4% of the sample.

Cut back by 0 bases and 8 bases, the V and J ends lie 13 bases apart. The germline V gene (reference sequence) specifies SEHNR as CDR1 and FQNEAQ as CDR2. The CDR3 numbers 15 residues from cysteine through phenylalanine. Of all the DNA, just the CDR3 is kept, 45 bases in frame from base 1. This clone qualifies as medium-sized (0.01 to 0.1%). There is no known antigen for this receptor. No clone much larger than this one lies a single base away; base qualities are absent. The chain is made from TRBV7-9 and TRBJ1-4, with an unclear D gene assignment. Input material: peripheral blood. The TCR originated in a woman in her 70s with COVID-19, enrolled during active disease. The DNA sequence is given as TGTGCCAGCAGCTTAGCCGGGCAATCGGGGGAAAAACTGTTTTTT. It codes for CASSLAGQSGEKLFF. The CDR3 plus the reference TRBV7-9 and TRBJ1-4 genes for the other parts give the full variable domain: DTGVSQNPRHKITKRGQNVTFRCDPISEHNRLYWYRQTLGQGPEFLTYFQNEAQLEKSRLLSDRFSAERPKGSFSTLEIQRTEQGDSAMYLCASSLAGQSGEKLFFGSGTQLSVL.